Listed below are T cell receptor beta chains from one sample, sequenced in a study of OX40 agonist ivuxolimab in advanced cancers. Here immunoSEQ multiplex PCR was the method, and the copy in TCRdb shows in-frame clones only, minus some. The data contain about 27,000 clones, roughly 80% of them singletons. Sample: CD4+ or CD8+ T cells sorted from blood, taken in a trial of the OX40 agonist ivuxolimab. These receptors all stem from an adult with an advanced solid tumor such as melanoma, head and neck, liver or kidney cancer. Each CDR3 is given with its conserved first and last residue. Fields, in order: J gene, V gene, D gene, clone size, CDR3 protein, CDR3 DNA. A D gene is named only where the DNA matches it firmly. Size is stated for part of the rows, as once, few or many counts, or as a class when the clone is expanded.

TRBJ2-7,TRBV6-5,TRBD1,medium-sized,CASSGGTGGNYEQYF,TGTGCCAGCAGTGGCGGGACAGGGGGAAACTACGAGCAGTACTTC
TRBJ1-2,TRBV4-1,TRBD1,NA,CASSQEEQGLSGYTF,TGCGCCAGCAGCCAAGAGGAACAGGGGCTCTCCGGCTACACCTTC
TRBJ1-3,TRBV4-1,NA,NA,CASSQDLFTIYF,TGCGCCAGCAGCCAAGATTTATTCACCATATATTTT
TRBJ2-7,TRBV27,NA,NA,CASSLSLPSGSEQYF,TGTGCCAGCAGTTTATCACTCCCTAGTGGTAGCGAGCAGTACTTC
TRBJ2-7,TRBV5-1,NA,NA,CASSLRDGLYEQYF,TGCGCCAGCAGCCTCCGGGACGGACTTTACGAGCAGTACTTC
TRBJ1-1,TRBV27,TRBD1,medium-sized,CASSPGTVNTEAFF,TGTGCCAGCAGTCCCGGGACAGTGAACACTGAAGCTTTCTTT
TRBJ1-1,TRBV4-1,NA,NA,CASSLPRRASSTEAFF,TGCGCCAGCAGCCTCCCGAGGCGGGCGTCGAGCACTGAAGCTTTCTTT
TRBJ2-3,TRBV4-1,NA,NA,CASSQDGTDTQYF,TGCGCCAGCAGCCAAGATGGGACAGATACGCAGTATTTT
TRBJ2-6,TRBV13,NA,NA,CASSLQGYGANVLTF,TGTGCCAGCAGCTTACAGGGATATGGGGCCAACGTCCTGACTTTC
TRBJ2-1,TRBV7-6,NA,once,CASSFEEAYNEQFF,TGTGCCAGCAGCTTTGAAGAGGCCTACAATGAGCAGTTCTTC
TRBJ2-3,TRBV2,NA,NA,CATYTDTQYF,TGTGCCACTTACACAGATACGCAGTATTTT
TRBJ1-1,TRBV2,TRBD1,NA,CASSHDGTGGTEAFF,TGTGCCAGCAGCCACGACGGGACAGGGGGAACTGAAGCTTTCTTT
TRBJ2-7,TRBV4-3,TRBD1,NA,CASSPGQGATYEQYF,TGCGCCAGCAGCCCCGGACAGGGGGCAACCTACGAGCAGTACTTC
TRBJ1-1,TRBV27,TRBD1,NA,CASSFGAGGTEAFF,TGTGCCAGCAGTTTCGGGGCAGGGGGCACTGAAGCTTTCTTT
TRBJ2-1,TRBV7-7,TRBD2,NA,CASSSASGGAGNEQFF,TGTGCCAGCAGCTCGGCTAGCGGGGGGGCCGGGAATGAGCAGTTCTTC
TRBJ2-2,TRBV2,NA,once,CASSGGELFF,TGTGCCAGCAGTGGGGGCGAGCTGTTTTTT
TRBJ1-6,TRBV5-6,TRBD1,NA,CASSSGTGGGSPLHF,TGTGCCAGCAGCTCGGGGACAGGGGGCGGTTCACCCCTCCACTTT
TRBJ1-2,TRBV6-5,NA,NA,CASSYSGGSVGYTF,TGTGCCAGCAGTTACTCGGGGGGGTCTGTTGGCTACACCTTC
TRBJ1-1,TRBV18,TRBD1,NA,CASSPTGTMNTEAFF,TGTGCCAGCTCTCCGACAGGGACCATGAACACTGAAGCTTTCTTT
TRBJ1-1,TRBV12-5,NA,few,CASGLSLNTEAFF,TGTGCTAGTGGTCTCTCACTGAACACTGAAGCTTTCTTT
TRBJ2-7,TRBV7-9,NA,NA,CASSFPGRGYEQYF,TGTGCCAGCAGCTTTCCCGGGAGAGGCTACGAGCAGTACTTC
TRBJ1-1,TRBV29-1,NA,NA,CCTWGLGGAEAFF,TGCTGCACCTGGGGACTGGGGGGCGCTGAAGCTTTCTTT
TRBJ1-2,TRBV6-5,NA,NA,CASSLGPSNYGYTF,TGTGCCAGCAGTTTGGGACCATCTAACTATGGCTACACCTTC
TRBJ2-7,TRBV28,TRBD1,NA,CASSLGTGYEQYF,TGTGCCAGCAGTCTCGGGACAGGCTACGAGCAGTACTTC
TRBJ2-7,TRBV14,NA,few,CASSQEWSSYEQYF,TGTGCCAGCAGCCAAGAATGGAGCTCCTACGAGCAGTACTTC
TRBJ1-2,TRBV9,NA,NA,CASSVEGSAGYTF,TGTGCCAGCAGCGTAGAGGGCAGCGCTGGCTACACCTTC